The source of this TCR beta chain is a study of shared clonotypes between healthy human individuals. Study-wide results and limits: Rarefaction showed sorted-subset sequencing was incomplete despite large depth.

The method was immunoSEQ multiplex PCR; TCRdb's version includes in-frame clones alone and lacks a portion of them. The sample has about 1.5 million clones; 95% to 99% are singletons. Trimming took 3 bases from V and 2 from J, leaving 15 bases between them. CDR1 is SGHRS and CDR2 is YFSETQ in the germline V gene. The CDR3 sequence is 15 residues long. Worth noting for this clone: Its antigen is undetermined.

The chain uses TRBV5-1 and TRBJ2-7, with D tentatively TRBD2 (6 bases). This TCR derives from a young man in good health. The sample was naive CD4+ T cells sorted from blood. Subset: CD45RA+ positively selected. The CDR3 spells CASSYGRGGPYEQYF. The CDR3 bases are TGCGCCAGCAGCTACGGGAGAGGAGGTCCCTACGAGCAGTACTTC.